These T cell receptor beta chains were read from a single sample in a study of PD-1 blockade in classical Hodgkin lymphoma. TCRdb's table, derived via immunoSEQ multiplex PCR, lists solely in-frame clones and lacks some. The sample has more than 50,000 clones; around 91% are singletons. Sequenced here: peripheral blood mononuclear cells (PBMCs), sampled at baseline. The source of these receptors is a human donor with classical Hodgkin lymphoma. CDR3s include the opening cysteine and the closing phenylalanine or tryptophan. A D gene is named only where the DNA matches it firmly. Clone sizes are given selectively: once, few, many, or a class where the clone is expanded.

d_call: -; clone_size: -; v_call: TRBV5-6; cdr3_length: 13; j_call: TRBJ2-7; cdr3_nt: TGTGCCAGCAGCTTGGGAGGGGGGCACGAGCAGTACTTC; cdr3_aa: CASSLGGGHEQYF
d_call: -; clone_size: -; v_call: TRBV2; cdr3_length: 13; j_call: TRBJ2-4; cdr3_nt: TGTGCCAGCATTGATGTGGGGCGGGCCATTCAGTACTTC; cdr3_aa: CASIDVGRAIQYF
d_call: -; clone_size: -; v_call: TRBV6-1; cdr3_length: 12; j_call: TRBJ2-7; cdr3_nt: TGTGCCAGCACCCCTACCCCCTACGAGCAGTACTTC; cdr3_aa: CASTPTPYEQYF
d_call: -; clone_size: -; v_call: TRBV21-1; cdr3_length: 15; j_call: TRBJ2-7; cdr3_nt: TGTGCCAGCAGCAACCCTGACAGGGTGTCCTACGAGCAGTACTTC; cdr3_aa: CASSNPDRVSYEQYF
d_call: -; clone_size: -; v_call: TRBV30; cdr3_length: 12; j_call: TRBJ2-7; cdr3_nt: TGTGCCTGGACAGGGTCTTCCTACGAGCAGTACTTC; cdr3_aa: CAWTGSSYEQYF
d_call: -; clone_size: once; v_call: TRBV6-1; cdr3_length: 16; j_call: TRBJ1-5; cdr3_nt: TGTGCCAGCAGTGGCTGGTTTGGGGTCGGCAATCAGCCCCAGCATTTT; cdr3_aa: CASSGWFGVGNQPQHF
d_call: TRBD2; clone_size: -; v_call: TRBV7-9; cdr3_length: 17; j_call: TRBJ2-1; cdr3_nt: TGTGCCAGCAGCCACCTCAAGGCGGGGGTTAACTACAATGAGCAGTTCTTC; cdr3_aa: CASSHLKAGVNYNEQFF
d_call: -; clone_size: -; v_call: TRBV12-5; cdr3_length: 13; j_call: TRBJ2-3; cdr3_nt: TGTGCTAGTGGGCCAACTAGAACAGATACGCAGTATTTT; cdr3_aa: CASGPTRTDTQYF
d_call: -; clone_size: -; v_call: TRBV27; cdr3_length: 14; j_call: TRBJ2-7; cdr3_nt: TGTGCCAGCAGTTCCAGGGTGGGCCCCTACGAGCAGTACTTC; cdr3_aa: CASSSRVGPYEQYF
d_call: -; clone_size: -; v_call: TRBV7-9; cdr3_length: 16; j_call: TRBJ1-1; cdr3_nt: TGTGCCAGCAGCTTCCAACGAGGGGTTTTGGACACTGAAGCTTTCTTT; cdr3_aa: CASSFQRGVLDTEAFF
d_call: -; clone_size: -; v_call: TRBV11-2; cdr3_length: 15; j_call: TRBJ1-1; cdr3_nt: TGTGCCAGCAGCTTACTGTCCAATCCGGACACTGAAGCTTTCTTT; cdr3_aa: CASSLLSNPDTEAFF
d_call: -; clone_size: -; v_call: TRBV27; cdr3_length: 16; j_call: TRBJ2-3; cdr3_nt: TGTGCCAGCTCGAAACAGCGACGGACCAGCACAGATACGCAGTATTTT; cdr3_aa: CASSKQRRTSTDTQYF
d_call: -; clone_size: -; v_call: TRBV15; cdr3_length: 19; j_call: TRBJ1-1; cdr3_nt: TGTGCCACCAGCAGAGATCTCCCCCTGTCCATGACGGTGAACACTGAAGCTTTCTTT; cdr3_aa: CATSRDLPLSMTVNTEAFF
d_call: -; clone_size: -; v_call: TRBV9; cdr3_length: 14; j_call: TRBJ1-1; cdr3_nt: TGTGCCAGCAGCGTAGGGGCGTCCGCGACTGAAGCTTTCTTT; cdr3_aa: CASSVGASATEAFF
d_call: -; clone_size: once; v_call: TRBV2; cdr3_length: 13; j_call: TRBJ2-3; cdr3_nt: TGTGCCAGCAGCCTGGACAACCCCCATACGCAGTATTTT; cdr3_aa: CASSLDNPHTQYF
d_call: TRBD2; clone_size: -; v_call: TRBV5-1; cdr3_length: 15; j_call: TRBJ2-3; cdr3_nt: TGCGCCAGCAGCTGGACTAGCGGGGGGTACGGTGAGCAGTATTTT; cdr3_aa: CASSWTSGGYGEQYF
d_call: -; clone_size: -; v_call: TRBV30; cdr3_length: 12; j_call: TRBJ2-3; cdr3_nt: TGTGCCTGGAGTGTAGGGTTTGATACGCAGTATTTT; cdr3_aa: CAWSVGFDTQYF
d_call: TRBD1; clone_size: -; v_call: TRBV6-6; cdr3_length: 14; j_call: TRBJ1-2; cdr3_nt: TGTGCCAGCAGTACCGGGACAGGGCCCTATGGCTACACCTTC; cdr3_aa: CASSTGTGPYGYTF
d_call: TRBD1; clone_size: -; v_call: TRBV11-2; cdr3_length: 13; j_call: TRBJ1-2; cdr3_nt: TGTGCCAGCAGTACCAGGGGGACCTATGGCTACACCTTC; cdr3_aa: CASSTRGTYGYTF
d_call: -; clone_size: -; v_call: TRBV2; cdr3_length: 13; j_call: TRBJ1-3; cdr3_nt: TGTGCCAGCAGCACAGGGTATGGAAACACCATATATTTT; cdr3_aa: CASSTGYGNTIYF
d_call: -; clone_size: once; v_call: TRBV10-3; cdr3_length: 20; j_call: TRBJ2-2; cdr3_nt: TGTGCCATCAGTGAGGTGAGCGGTCTTACCCCAATTCGGTGGACCGGGGAGCTGTTTTTT; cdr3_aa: CAISEVSGLTPIRWTGELFF
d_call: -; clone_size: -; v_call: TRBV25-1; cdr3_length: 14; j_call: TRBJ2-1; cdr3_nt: TGTGCCAGCAGTGAGGGCCGGATGTACAATGAGCAGTTCTTC; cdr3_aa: CASSEGRMYNEQFF
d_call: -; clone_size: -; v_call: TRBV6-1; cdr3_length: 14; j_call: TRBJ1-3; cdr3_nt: TGTGCCAGCAGTGAAGGATTCTCTGGAAACACCATATATTTT; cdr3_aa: CASSEGFSGNTIYF
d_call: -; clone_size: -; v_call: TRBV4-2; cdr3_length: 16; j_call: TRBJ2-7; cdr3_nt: TGTGCCAGCAGCCAAGAGGGCACCAGGGCGGGGTACGAGCAGTACTTC; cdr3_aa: CASSQEGTRAGYEQYF
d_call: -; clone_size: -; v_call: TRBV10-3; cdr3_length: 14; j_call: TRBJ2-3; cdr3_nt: TGTGCCATCGAAGGGGAAGAGGGCCCAGATACGCAGTATTTT; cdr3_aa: CAIEGEEGPDTQYF
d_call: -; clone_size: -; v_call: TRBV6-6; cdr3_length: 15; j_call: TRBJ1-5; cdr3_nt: TGTGCCAGCAGTTATGGTACCTCAGGGAATCAGCCCCAGCATTTT; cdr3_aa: CASSYGTSGNQPQHF
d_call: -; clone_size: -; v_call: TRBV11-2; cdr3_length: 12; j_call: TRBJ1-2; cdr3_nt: TGTGCCAGCAGCTTCGGTACGGAGGGCTACACCTTC; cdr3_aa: CASSFGTEGYTF
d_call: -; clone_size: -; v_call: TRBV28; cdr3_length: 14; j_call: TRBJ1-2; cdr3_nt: TGTGCCAGCAGTTTACAAGGGGGGGGCTATGGCTACACCTTC; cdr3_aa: CASSLQGGGYGYTF
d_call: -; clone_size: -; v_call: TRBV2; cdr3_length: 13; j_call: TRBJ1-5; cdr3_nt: TGTGCCAGCAGTGAGGAGTACAATCAGCCCCAGCATTTT; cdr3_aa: CASSEEYNQPQHF
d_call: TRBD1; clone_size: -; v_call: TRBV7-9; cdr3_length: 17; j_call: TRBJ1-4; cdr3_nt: TGTGCCAGCAGCTTAGGCAGGGGGCTACACTTTAATGAAAAACTGTTTTTT; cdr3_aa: CASSLGRGLHFNEKLFF
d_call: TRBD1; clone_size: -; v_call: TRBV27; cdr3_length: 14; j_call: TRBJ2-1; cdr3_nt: TGTGCCAGCAGTGCTACAGGGGGGCGCGGTGAGCAGTTCTTC; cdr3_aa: CASSATGGRGEQFF
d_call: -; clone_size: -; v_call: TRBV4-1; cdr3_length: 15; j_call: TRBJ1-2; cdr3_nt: TGCGCCAGCAGCCAAGACCCTATTTCTAGCTACGGCTACACCTTC; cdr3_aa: CASSQDPISSYGYTF
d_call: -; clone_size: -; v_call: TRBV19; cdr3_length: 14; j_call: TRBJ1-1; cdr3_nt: TGTGCCAGTAGTGGTTCAAAAAAGGGAAGGCAAGCTTTCTTT; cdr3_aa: CASSGSKKGRQAFF
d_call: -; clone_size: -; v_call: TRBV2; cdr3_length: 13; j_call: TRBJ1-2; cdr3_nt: TGTGCCAGCAGCAGGGGAGCTAACTATGGCTACACCTTC; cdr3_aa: CASSRGANYGYTF
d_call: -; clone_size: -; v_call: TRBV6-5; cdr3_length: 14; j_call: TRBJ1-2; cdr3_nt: TGTGCCAGCAGTTACCCCCCTTCAAACTATGGCTACACCTTC; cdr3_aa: CASSYPPSNYGYTF
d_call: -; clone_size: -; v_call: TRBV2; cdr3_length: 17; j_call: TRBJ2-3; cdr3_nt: TGTGCCAGCTTGCTGATGGAAGGGACGAGAAGGGCAGATACGCAGTATTTT; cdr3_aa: CASLLMEGTRRADTQYF
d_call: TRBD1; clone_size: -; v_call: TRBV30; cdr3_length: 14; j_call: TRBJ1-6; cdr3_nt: TGTGCCTGGAGTCTCGACAGGGGATTTTCACCCCTCCACTTT; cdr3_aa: CAWSLDRGFSPLHF
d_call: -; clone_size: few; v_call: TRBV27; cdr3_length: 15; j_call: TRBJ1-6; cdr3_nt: TGTGCCAGCAGTTACCGGGCCAGGGAAGGGGCACCCCTCCACTTT; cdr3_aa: CASSYRAREGAPLHF
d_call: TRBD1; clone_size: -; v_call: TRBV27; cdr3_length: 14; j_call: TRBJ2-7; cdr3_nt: TGTGCCAGCACCTTCGAGGACAGGATCCACGAGCAGTACTTC; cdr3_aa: CASTFEDRIHEQYF
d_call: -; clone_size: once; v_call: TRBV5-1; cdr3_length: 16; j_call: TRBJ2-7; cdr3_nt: TGCGCCAGCAGCTTTCAACGGGACGGAATCTCCTACGAGCAGTACTTC; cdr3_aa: CASSFQRDGISYEQYF
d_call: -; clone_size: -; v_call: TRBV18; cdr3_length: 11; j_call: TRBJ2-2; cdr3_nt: TGTGCCAGCTCAACTATCGGGGAGCTGTTTTTT; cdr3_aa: CASSTIGELFF
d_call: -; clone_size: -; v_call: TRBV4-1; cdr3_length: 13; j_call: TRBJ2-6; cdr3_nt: TGCGCCAGCATAGGGGAAAAAGCCAACGTCCTGACTTTC; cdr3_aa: CASIGEKANVLTF
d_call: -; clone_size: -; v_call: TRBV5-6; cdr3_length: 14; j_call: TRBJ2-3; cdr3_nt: TGTGCCAGCAGCTTTGGGGGTAGCACAGATACGCAGTATTTT; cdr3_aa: CASSFGGSTDTQYF
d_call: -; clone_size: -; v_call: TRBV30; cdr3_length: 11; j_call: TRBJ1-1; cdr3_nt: TGTGCCTGGTTACAGCCAGCTGAAGCTTTCTTT; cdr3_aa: CAWLQPAEAFF
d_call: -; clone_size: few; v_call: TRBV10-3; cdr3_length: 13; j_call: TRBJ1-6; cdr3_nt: TGTGCCACAAACAGGGCGACGGATTCACCCCTCCACTTT; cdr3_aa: CATNRATDSPLHF
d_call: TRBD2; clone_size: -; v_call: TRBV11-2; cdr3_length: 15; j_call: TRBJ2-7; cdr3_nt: TGTGCCAGCAGCTTAGCGCTAGCGGGGGCCTACGAGCAGTACTTC; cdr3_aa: CASSLALAGAYEQYF
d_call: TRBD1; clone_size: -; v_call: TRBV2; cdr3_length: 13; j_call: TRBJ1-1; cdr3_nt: TGTGCCACCACCGACAGGGCGAACACTGAAGCTTTCTTT; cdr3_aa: CATTDRANTEAFF
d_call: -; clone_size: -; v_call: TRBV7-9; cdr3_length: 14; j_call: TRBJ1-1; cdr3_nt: TGTGCCAGCAGCCGTTCGGATCAGACCTCAGAAGCTTTCTTT; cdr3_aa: CASSRSDQTSEAFF
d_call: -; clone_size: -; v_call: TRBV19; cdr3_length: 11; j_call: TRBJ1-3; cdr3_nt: TGTGCCAGTCGATGGGGAAACACCATATATTTT; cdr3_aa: CASRWGNTIYF
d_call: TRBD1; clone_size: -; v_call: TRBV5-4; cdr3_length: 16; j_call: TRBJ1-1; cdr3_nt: TGTGCCAGCAGCTATTCGGACAGGGAATACCAGACTGAAGCTTTCTTT; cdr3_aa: CASSYSDREYQTEAFF
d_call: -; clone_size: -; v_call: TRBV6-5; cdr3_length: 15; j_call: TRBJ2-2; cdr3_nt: TGTGCCAGCAGCACGGGGGACTTTTACACCGGGGAGCTGTTTTTT; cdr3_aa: CASSTGDFYTGELFF
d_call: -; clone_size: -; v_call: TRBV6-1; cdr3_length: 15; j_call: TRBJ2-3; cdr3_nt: TGTGCCAGCAGGGAATTACGATCTAGCACAGATACGCAGTATTTT; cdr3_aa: CASRELRSSTDTQYF